This T cell receptor (beta chain) stems from a study of T cells in Graves' hyperthyroidism and ophthalmopathy. On the study more broadly: It was at initial diagnosis, before any treatment, that peripheral blood was collected. Study outcomes and limitations: Appearing also in blood were most of the thyroid clonotypes expanded above 0.001. In validation, the model predicted ophthalmopathy. These predictions came a median roughly six months before onset. Ophthalmopathy could be told apart from stable hyperthyroidism with a 13 V-J model.

Researchers took RNA transcripts and amplified the TCR beta CDR3 regions from them. RT-PCR in the first round (using the HTBI primer set) targeted the TCR CDR3. MiXCR was run by TCRdb on the multiplex PCR reads, yielding one entry per CDR3 protein. The repertoire includes hundreds of thousands of distinct CDR3 sequences, about 25% of them detected once, and 35% to 40% sits in the top ten. The table lists this clonotype with many counts. Its antigen is not known. Losses at the gene ends were 2 bases for V and 4 bases for J; bases not matched to a gene: 14. This CDR3 region has 19 residues. Germline CDR1 and CDR2: MNHEY and SVGAGI.

Sequencing was done on a sample of blood. The clonotype originates from a woman aged 40 to 50 with Graves' ophthalmopathy. The chain is built from TRBV6-5 and TRBJ2-5; 12 bases fit TRBD2. Here the CDR3 DNA reads TGTGCCAGCAGTTACCCTTTGCTAGCGGGAGGGCCCGGTCTAGAGACCCAGTACTTC. This encodes CASSYPLLAGGPGLETQYF.